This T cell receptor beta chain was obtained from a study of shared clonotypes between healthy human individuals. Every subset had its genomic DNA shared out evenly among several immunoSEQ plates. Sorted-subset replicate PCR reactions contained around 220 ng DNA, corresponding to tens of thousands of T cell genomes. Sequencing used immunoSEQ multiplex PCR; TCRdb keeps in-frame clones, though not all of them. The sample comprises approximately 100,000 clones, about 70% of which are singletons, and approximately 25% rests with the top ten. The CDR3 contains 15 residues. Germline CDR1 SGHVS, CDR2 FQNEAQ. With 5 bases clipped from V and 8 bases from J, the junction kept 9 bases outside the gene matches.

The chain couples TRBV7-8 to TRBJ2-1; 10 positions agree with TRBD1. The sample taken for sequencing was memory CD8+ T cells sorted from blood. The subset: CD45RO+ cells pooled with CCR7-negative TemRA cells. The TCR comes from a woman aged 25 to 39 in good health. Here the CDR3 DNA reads TGTGCCAGCAGCAAACCGGGACAGGGGAGCCATGAGCAGTTCTTC. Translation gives CASSKPGQGSHEQFF.